This passage covers 20 T cell receptor beta chains from one sample sequenced in a study of blood T cell repertoires in COVID-19. Measured with immunoSEQ multiplex PCR; TCRdb has only the in-frame clones, and not every one. The repertoire holds about 320,000 clones, with roughly 90% as singletons. The source material was PBMCs or T cells enriched from blood (not recorded which). These receptors were collected from a woman aged 25-40 years who had been exposed to COVID-19.

This chain uses TRBV7-9 with TRBJ2-7, with D maybe TRBD1 (5 bases). The V end lost 2 bases, the J end lost 5 bases, and 13 bases lay between the germline ends. The length of the CDR3 is 14 residues. The germline CDR1 and CDR2 sequences are SEHNR and FQNEAQ (reference sequence). The CDR3 sequence: CASSLTGDEDEQYF. The DNA of the CDR3 is TGTGCCAGCAGCTTAACAGGAGATGAAGACGAGCAGTACTTC.

This clone showed up just a few times. The chain couples TRBV5-5 to TRBJ1-4; no clear D. V was trimmed by 3 bases and J by 4 bases, leaving 10 bases between them. CDR3 length equals 14 residues. Germline CDR1 and CDR2: SGHKS and YYEKEE (reference sequence). The CDR3 reads CASSSLVGNEKLFF. The CDR3 nucleotides are TGTGCCAGCAGCTCACTAGTGGGTAATGAAAAACTGTTTTTT.

The chain carries TRBV5-5 and TRBJ2-1; TRBD1 matches 10 bases. The CDR3 runs 16 residues. CDR1 is SGHKS and CDR2 is YYEKEE in the germline V gene (reference sequence). The V segment lost 1 base and the J segment 8 bases; nucleotides outside the gene matches: 9. This CDR3 is CASSLYDRGLSDEQFF. The CDR3 DNA follows: TGTGCCAGCAGCTTGTATGACAGGGGGCTCTCGGATGAGCAGTTCTTC.

This rearrangement joins TRBV6-5 to TRBJ2-1, with TRBD2 identical over 9 bases. V dropped 5 bases and J dropped 9; count of bases not matched to a gene: 8. CDR1 is MNHEY and CDR2 is SVGAGI in the germline V gene. The length of the CDR3 is 14 residues. In DNA form, the CDR3 reads TGTGCCAGCAGTAGGAGCGGGGGGTCCAGTGAGCAGTTCTTC. Protein product: CASSRSGGSSEQFF.

A remark on this clone: This sample also contains other DNA sequences that code for the same CDR3. This sequence joins TRBV18 and TRBJ2-5, with unresolved D. The CDR3 has 12 residues. The V end lost 3 bases, the J end lost 0 bases, and 2 bases lay between the germline ends. In germline, CDR1 is KGHSH, CDR2 LQKENI. CDR3 coding DNA: TGTGCCAGCTCACCCAACCAAGAGACCCAGTACTTC. Translated, it gives CASSPNQETQYF.

This clone was detected a few times. The chain is built from TRBV11-2 and TRBJ2-7; the match to TRBD2 covers 8 bases. J gave up 4 bases and V 2 bases, and 4 bases lay outside the gene matches. The CDR3 covers 14 residues. Germline V gene lookup returns CDR1 SGHAT and CDR2 FQNNGV. CDR3 loop: CASSLNSGTYEQYF. The CDR3 DNA sequence: TGTGCCAGCAGCTTAAATAGCGGGACGTACGAGCAGTACTTC.

The chain links TRBV5-4 to TRBJ1-2, with 9 positions matching TRBD1. Germline CDR1 is SGHNT and CDR2 is YYREEE (reference sequence). This CDR3 region has 17 residues. V lost 1 base, J lost 4 bases, and 11 bases stayed unmatched. This CDR3 reads CASSLMTGGDPSYGYTF. The CDR3 bases are TGTGCCAGCAGCTTGATGACAGGGGGGGATCCGTCCTATGGCTACACCTTC.

This rearrangement joins TRBV28 to TRBJ1-2; D perhaps matches TRBD1 (6 bases). CDR3 size: 16 residues. V lost 5 bases to trimming and J lost 3 bases, with 19 bases between them. Germline V gene sequence: CDR1 MDHEN, CDR2 SYDVKM. CDR3 amino acids: CASSRYGTPWDYGYTF. As DNA, the CDR3 is TGTGCCAGCAGTAGATACGGGACACCTTGGGACTATGGCTACACCTTC.

The CDR3 reads CASSARTGRSNTEAFF. The DNA for the CDR3 is TGTGCCAGCAGCGCCCGGACAGGGAGGTCGAACACTGAAGCTTTCTTT. The V and J genes are TRBV7-8 and TRBJ1-1; 8 bases are a match to TRBD1. V gave up 5 bases and J gave up 1 base; unmatched junction bases: 9. Per the germline V gene, CDR1 is SGHVS and CDR2 is FQNEAQ. CDR3 size: 16 residues.

V is TRBV10-3 and J is TRBJ2-7, with TRBD2 identical over 14 bases. CDR3 length equals 15 residues. V lost 4 bases, J lost 6 bases, and 5 bases stayed unmatched. Germline V gives CDR1 ENHRY, CDR2 SYGVKD. CDR3 nucleotides: TGTGCCATCAGTGGGAGACTAGCGGGGGGGCCCGAGCAGTACTTC. Translating it yields CAISGRLAGGPEQYF.

Only a few counts were recorded for this clone. This specimen includes other DNA sequences encoding the same CDR3. The rearrangement uses TRBV18 and TRBJ1-1; D gene unclear. CDR1 is KGHSH, CDR2 LQKENI, per germline. The CDR3 totals 14 residues. Trimming removed 3 bases from V and 0 bases from J, with 8 bases in between. Written as DNA, the CDR3 is TGTGCCAGCTCACCGGTCAACATGAACACTGAAGCTTTCTTT. Residues: CASSPVNMNTEAFF. Complete variable domain (other parts from reference TRBV18 and TRBJ1-1): NAGVMQNPRHLVRRRGQEARLRCSPMKGHSHVYWYRQLPEEGLKFMVYLQKENIIDESGMPKERFSAEFPKEGPSILRIQQVVRGDSAAYFCASSPVNMNTEAFFGQGTRLTVV.

This clone has a single count. This chain connects TRBV27 to TRBJ2-2, with 15 bases matching TRBD2. Unmatched junction bases numbered 14, after V lost 8 bases and J lost 4 bases. The CDR3 is 19 amino acids. Looked up from germline, CDR1 is MNHEY and CDR2 is SMNVEV (reference sequence). CDR3 residues: CASPIPGLAGGRGTGELFF. In nucleotides, the CDR3 is TGTGCCAGCCCGATTCCGGGACTAGCGGGGGGTCGAGGCACCGGGGAGCTGTTTTTT.

This clone turned up a few times. The rearrangement uses TRBV5-1 and TRBJ1-4; D gene uncertain. CDR1 and CDR2 from the germline V gene are SGHRS and YFSETQ. This CDR3 comprises 15 residues. The V and J ends lost 5 bases and 7 bases respectively, with 18 bases between them. The CDR3 DNA is TGCGCCAGCAGTCTTGATCCGGGGTTGGCTGAAAAACTGTTTTTT. As protein: CASSLDPGLAEKLFF.

The V and J genes are TRBV5-5 and TRBJ1-2; D remains ambiguous. The CDR3 extends over 14 amino acids. Deletions cut 3 bases from V and 0 bases from J, with 9 bases between. In germline, CDR1 is SGHKS, CDR2 YYEKEE (reference sequence). The CDR3 DNA is TGTGCCAGCAGCTCCACCAGGTCTAACTATGGCTACACCTTC. This gives the protein CASSSTRSNYGYTF.

This sequence joins TRBV7-2 and TRBJ2-3, with 16 bases lining up with TRBD2. Unmatched junction bases numbered 8, after V lost 4 bases and J lost 4 bases. The CDR3 is 18 residues long. The germline V gene has CDR1 SGHTA and CDR2 FQGNSA. The CDR3 here is CASSSKGLAGGGADTQYF. The CDR3 DNA reads as TGTGCCAGCAGCTCCAAGGGACTAGCGGGGGGGGGCGCAGATACGCAGTATTTT. Full variable domain (rest looked up from reference TRBV7-2 and TRBJ2-3): GAGVSQSPSNKVTEKGKDVELRCDPISGHTALYWYRQSLGQGLEFLIYFQGNSAPDKSGLPSDRFSAERTGGSVSTLTIQRTQQEDSAVYLCASSSKGLAGGGADTQYFGPGTRLTVL.

This chain links TRBV10-3 with TRBJ2-3, with 8 bases identical to TRBD1. The germline V gene has CDR1 ENHRY and CDR2 SYGVKD. The CDR3 has 18 amino acids. V gave up 4 bases and J gave up 2 bases; unmatched junction bases: 14. The CDR3 reads CAISVPEIGQGYTDTQYF. The CDR3 nucleotides are TGTGCCATCAGTGTCCCCGAAATAGGACAGGGTTACACAGATACGCAGTATTTT.

The genes are TRBV5-5 and TRBJ2-7; no firm D call. CDR1 and CDR2 from the germline V gene are SGHKS and YYEKEE (reference sequence). V was cut by 3 bases and J by 7 bases, with 14 bases left in between. The CDR3 is made up of 13 amino acids. DNA of the CDR3: TGTGCCAGCAGCTCCACCCTGCACTGGGAGCAGTACTTC. It encodes CASSSTLHWEQYF.

The chain is built from TRBV7-6 and TRBJ2-5; the D gene is possibly TRBD2 (5 bases). The ends were cut back, 0 bases at V and 2 bases at J, with 7 bases in the middle. CDR3 length: 14 amino acids. Germline CDR1 is SGHVS and CDR2 is FNYEAQ. The CDR3 reads CASSLARAQETQYF. CDR3 DNA: TGTGCCAGCAGCTTAGCGCGGGCACAAGAGACCCAGTACTTC.

The CDR3 loop is CASLPNRGFFTDTQYF. As DNA, the CDR3 is TGTGCCAGCCTACCCAACCGGGGGTTCTTCACAGATACGCAGTATTTT. This chain uses TRBV27 with TRBJ2-3; possibly TRBD2 for D (6 bases). With 8 bases removed from V and 2 bases from J, the gap between germline ends came to 20 bases. The germline V gene encodes CDR1 MNHEY and CDR2 SMNVEV (reference sequence). CDR3 size: 16 residues.

This clone was detected only once. V and J are TRBV15 and TRBJ1-2; tentatively, D is TRBD1 (6 bases). The germline V gene has CDR1 LNHNV and CDR2 YYDKDF (reference sequence). Trimming left V 1 base short and J 4 bases short, with 13 bases between. The CDR3 runs to 15 residues. For the CDR3, the DNA is TGTGCCACCAGCAGAGCGCGGGGGCAGGGCTATGGCTACACCTTC. Translated, it gives CATSRARGQGYGYTF.